These 24 T cell receptor beta chains came from one sample sequenced in a study of CD8 T cells in ankylosing spondylitis. What these receptors recognize is not known. MiXCR was run by TCRdb on the 5' RACE reads, yielding one entry per CDR3 protein. The sample holds about 510,000 distinct CDR3 sequences, about 5.2% seen once. Study findings and constraints: Characteristic, it appeared, of ankylosing spondylitis blood was a TCR beta motif of eight highly homologous variants.

Material for sequencing was blood, either unsorted or a sorted T cell fraction (not recorded which). The receptor set was obtained from a male donor with ankylosing spondylitis.

This clonotype was counted at least ten times. This chain links TRBV10-1 with TRBJ2-5; weak D call: TRBD2 (5 bases). Trimming took off 2 bases at V and 1 base at J, with 11 bases between the two ends. From germline, CDR1 is WNHNN and CDR2 SYGVQD (reference sequence). This CDR3 has 15 amino acids. For the CDR3, the DNA is TGCGCCAGCAGTGAGCCAGGCCGGGGCCAAGAGACCCAGTACTTC. Translating it yields CASSEPGRGQETQYF.

This clonotype was seen ten or more times. The genes are TRBV20-1 and TRBJ2-3; D is undetermined. The CDR3 spans 13 residues. Trimming left V 2 bases short and J 1 base short, with 7 bases between. Germline values: CDR1 DFQATT, CDR2 SNEGSKA (reference sequence). The CDR3 protein is CSARQAGTDTQYF. DNA for the CDR3: TGCAGTGCTAGACAGGCTGGCACAGATACGCAGTATTTT.

The table lists this clonotype with many counts. This chain joins TRBV20-1 and TRBJ1-2; no clear D gene. The V end lost 5 bases, the J end lost 5 bases, and 15 bases lay between the germline ends. This CDR3 has 13 amino acids. Germline CDR1 is DFQATT and CDR2 is SNEGSKA (reference sequence). The CDR3 coding sequence is TGCAGTGCTTCTGACGGACTACCTTATGGCTACACCTTC. Translating gives CSASDGLPYGYTF.

This clonotype was counted many times. The V call is TRBV5-4, the J call TRBJ1-2; D is uncertain. The ends were cut back, 6 bases at V and 4 bases at J, with 16 bases in the middle. Germline V CDR1 and CDR2: SGHNT, YYREEE (reference sequence). The CDR3 length is 14 residues. In nucleotides, the CDR3 is TGTGCCAGCACCTTAGGAGGGTCGGGCTATGGCTACACCTTC. Encoded protein: CASTLGGSGYGYTF.

This clonotype was seen at least ten times. The rearrangement links TRBV7-8 to TRBJ2-2, with 8 bases identical to TRBD1. V gave up 0 bases and J gave up 6 bases; unmatched junction bases: 6. CDR1 and CDR2 from the germline V gene are SGHVS and FQNEAQ. This CDR3 spans 16 amino acids. CDR3 amino acids: CASSLAIGQGSGELFF. The CDR3 DNA sequence: TGTGCCAGCAGCTTAGCAATTGGACAGGGATCCGGGGAGCTGTTTTTT.

At least ten counts were recorded for this clonotype. This chain joins TRBV20-1 and TRBJ1-2, with D possibly matching TRBD1 (5 bases). Germline CDR1 DFQATT, CDR2 SNEGSKA (reference sequence). The CDR3 has 13 amino acids. V lost 4 bases to trimming and J lost 3 bases, with 12 bases between them. The CDR3 loop reads CSATTAGDYGYTF. CDR3 DNA: TGCAGTGCTACGACAGCCGGGGACTATGGCTACACCTTC.

At least ten counts were recorded for this clonotype. CDR3 DNA sequence: TGCGCCAGCAGCTTGGTGGACAGGGACACCGGGGAGCTGTTTTTT. Translated: CASSLVDRDTGELFF. J is TRBJ2-2 and V is TRBV5-1, with TRBD1 matching 8 bases. V was pared by 0 bases and J by 3 bases, with 1 base of the junction left unmatched. Looked up from germline, CDR1 is SGHRS and CDR2 is YFSETQ. The CDR3 consists of 15 residues. Looking up the rest from reference TRBV5-1 and TRBJ2-2 gives the full variable domain: KAGVTQTPRYLIKTRGQQVTLSCSPISGHRSVSWYQQTPGQGLQFLFEYFSETQRNKGNFPGRFSGRQFSNSRSEMNVSTLELGDSALYLCASSLVDRDTGELFFGEGSRLTVL.

This clonotype was detected ten times or more. The chain's CDR3 is CASSTLQGANSPLHF. DNA for the CDR3: TGTGCCAGCAGCACCCTCCAGGGGGCTAATTCACCCCTCCACTTT. The chain is built from TRBV27 and TRBJ1-6; TRBD1 matches at 8 bases. V lost 6 bases, J lost 6 bases, and 7 bases stayed unmatched. Germline CDR1 and CDR2: MNHEY and SMNVEV (reference sequence). The CDR3 extends over 15 amino acids.

This clonotype was seen at least ten times. V gene TRBV7-2 combines with J gene TRBJ1-5; D may be TRBD1 (5 bases). The CDR3 loop spans 16 amino acids. Between the trimmed V and J ends, which lost 1 base and 6 bases, there was a span of 16 bases. Germline CDR1 SGHTA, CDR2 FQGNSA. CDR3 nucleotides: TGTGCCAGCAGCTTAGTTGGCAGGGCAACGGGTCAGCCCCAGCATTTT. This gives the protein CASSLVGRATGQPQHF.

This clonotype was seen many times. This sequence joins TRBV20-1 and TRBJ1-4; unclear D gene. Germline CDR1 reads DFQATT; CDR2 reads SNEGSKA (reference sequence). The CDR3 has 13 amino acids. V was trimmed by 5 bases and J by 7 bases, leaving 14 bases between them. CDR3 sequence: CSASPAPGEKLFF. CDR3 sequence (DNA): TGCAGTGCTTCGCCGGCTCCGGGTGAAAAACTGTTTTTT.

In regard to this clonotype: A much more abundant neighbour one base away suggests this may be a read error. The chain links TRBV29-1 to TRBJ1-2; maybe TRBD1 (6 bases). This CDR3 comprises 13 residues. Trimming took 7 bases from V and 5 from J, leaving 17 bases between them. CDR1 SQVTM and CDR2 ANQGSEA come from the germline V gene. CDR3 coding DNA: TGCAGCGCGCGGGGGGGCTGGGAGTATGGCTACACCTTC. It codes for CSARGGWEYGYTF.

This clonotype has more than one count but fewer than ten. The chain is built from TRBV7-2 and TRBJ1-6; tentative D call: TRBD1 (5 bases). CDR1 is SGHTA and CDR2 is FQGNSA in the germline V gene. The V gene lost 3 bases and the J gene lost 9 bases, with 15 bases spanning the gap. The CDR3 length is 15 residues. The CDR3 bases are TGTGCCAGCAGCTTGTTTCAGGGAGTCAGTTCACCCCTCCACTTT. Its protein product is CASSLFQGVSSPLHF.

There are many counts of this clonotype. This chain links TRBV12-3 or TRBV12-4 with TRBJ1-2; 7 nucleotides match TRBD1. J lost 3 bases, V lost 6 bases, and 10 bases had no gene match. CDR3 length: 15 residues. The CDR3 bases are TGTGCCAGCAGCTATTCCGGGACAGATCACTATGGCTACACCTTC. As protein: CASSYSGTDHYGYTF.

This clonotype appeared a few times. V is TRBV16 and J is TRBJ2-1; 8 positions match TRBD2. V trimming: 4 bases; J trimming: 2 bases; junction bases outside the gene matches: 10. Germline CDR1 reads KGHSY; CDR2 reads FQNENV. The CDR3 is 17 amino acids. CDR3 sequence reads: CASSLSSGTSPYNEQFF. As DNA, the CDR3 is TGTGCCAGCAGCCTTTCTTCCGGGACTAGTCCCTACAATGAGCAGTTCTTC.

This clonotype was detected ten times or more. The V and J genes are TRBV20-1 and TRBJ1-5; no definite D call. CDR1 DFQATT and CDR2 SNEGSKA come from the germline V gene (reference sequence). The CDR3 has 13 residues. The germline V and J ends were trimmed by 3 bases and 5 bases, with 11 bases remaining between them. For the CDR3, the DNA is TGCAGTGCTAGGTTAGGGTTCGATCAGCCCCAGCATTTT. Translation gives CSARLGFDQPQHF.

This clonotype was counted at least ten times. The genes are TRBV5-1 and TRBJ2-1; 10 nucleotides align to TRBD1. Trimming cost V 6 bases and J 5 bases; bases outside gene matches: 8. This CDR3 is built from 15 residues. CDR1 and CDR2 (germline): SGHRS, YFSETQ. In DNA, the CDR3 is TGCGCCAGCACCACCGGGACAGGGGAGGACAATGAGCAGTTCTTC. Amino acids: CASTTGTGEDNEQFF.

This chain connects TRBV20-1 to TRBJ2-2; 9 bases map to TRBD2. CDR3 length: 15 residues. CDR1 is DFQATT, CDR2 SNEGSKA, per germline (reference sequence). The trim removed 6 bases at V and 0 bases at J, leaving 5 bases unmatched. The CDR3 DNA reads as TGCAGTGCCGGCAGACTAGCGGCGAACACCGGGGAGCTGTTTTTT. Amino acids: CSAGRLAANTGELFF.

This clonotype was picked up a small number of times. This sequence joins TRBV11-2 and TRBJ2-1; 9 positions agree with TRBD1. J gave up 3 bases and V 5 bases, and 5 bases lay outside the gene matches. Germline V gene lookup returns CDR1 SGHAT and CDR2 FQNNGV. The CDR3 runs to 15 residues. The CDR3 loop is CASSAGTGLYNEQFF. CDR3 sequence (DNA): TGTGCCAGCAGCGCCGGGACAGGGCTCTACAATGAGCAGTTCTTC.

This clonotype turned up a few times. The rearrangement joins TRBV11-2 to TRBJ2-7; 10 positions agree with TRBD1. Germline V gene data show CDR1 as SGHAT and CDR2 as FQNNGV. Trimming took 5 bases from V and 4 from J; bases not matched to a gene: 14. The CDR3 runs to 17 residues. The DNA for the CDR3 is TGTGCCAGCAGCGGGGACAGGGGCCCCGGGTTTAGGTACGAGCAGTACTTC. It yields the protein CASSGDRGPGFRYEQYF.

The table lists this clonotype with many counts. This chain joins TRBV5-1 and TRBJ2-5; 7 positions match TRBD1. The V gene end was trimmed by 2 bases and the J gene end by 2 bases; junction bases not matched to a gene: 6. The CDR3 is 15 amino acids. From germline, CDR1 is SGHRS and CDR2 YFSETQ. As DNA, the CDR3 is TGCGCCAGCAGCTTAATACCGGGACAGCAAGAGACCCAGTACTTC. This translates into CASSLIPGQQETQYF.

There are many counts of this clonotype. The CDR3 coding sequence is TGTGCCAGCACTCAACTTGGAGGGACAGGGTACTATGGCTACACCTTC. Encoded protein: CASTQLGGTGYYGYTF. The chain couples TRBV28 to TRBJ1-2, with 9 nucleotides matching TRBD1. After removal of 7 bases from V and 3 bases from J, the junction contained 12 bases not matched to a gene. Germline V gene sequence: CDR1 MDHEN, CDR2 SYDVKM. CDR3 length: 16 residues.

This clonotype came up many times. V usage is TRBV4-3 and J usage is TRBJ1-2; TRBD1 matches at 11 bases. The CDR3 is 15 amino acids. V shed 1 base, J shed 3 bases, and the junction held 1 base outside the gene matches. Germline CDR1 and CDR2: LGHNA and YSLEER. The CDR3 sequence is CASSQGTGGYYGYTF. The CDR3 bases are TGCGCCAGCAGCCAAGGGACAGGGGGCTACTATGGCTACACCTTC.

This sequence joins TRBV18 and TRBJ1-5; D gene uncertain. The CDR3 length is 16 residues. The germline V gene has CDR1 KGHSH and CDR2 LQKENI. Trimming stripped 3 bases from V and 0 bases from J, with 12 bases between. As DNA, the CDR3 is TGTGCCAGCTCACCTACCCTGGGCACTAGCAATCAGCCCCAGCATTTT. It encodes CASSPTLGTSNQPQHF. The entire variable domain, with the rest obtained from reference TRBV18 and TRBJ1-5, is as follows: NAGVMQNPRHLVRRRGQEARLRCSPMKGHSHVYWYRQLPEEGLKFMVYLQKENIIDESGMPKERFSAEFPKEGPSILRIQQVVRGDSAAYFCASSPTLGTSNQPQHFGDGTRLSIL.

This clonotype was detected ten times or more. This chain connects TRBV5-1 to TRBJ2-1; D gene unclear. Germline V gene lookup returns CDR1 SGHRS and CDR2 YFSETQ. The CDR3 has 15 residues. Between the trimmed V and J ends, which lost 4 bases and 5 bases, there was a span of 16 bases. For the CDR3, the DNA is TGCGCCAGCAGCCCGGACGGGCTTTCGCACAATGAGCAGTTCTTC. It encodes CASSPDGLSHNEQFF.